The rows below give T cell receptor beta chains drawn from one sample of a study of blood T cell repertoires in COVID-19. The data were produced by immunoSEQ multiplex PCR, yet TCRdb's version contains in-frame clones alone and is incomplete. The sample has approximately 150,000 clones, approximately 90% seen once. The sample taken for sequencing was peripheral blood. These receptors were collected from a man aged 50 to 60 who had recovered from COVID-19. Both conserved end residues are part of each CDR3. The D gene is left open where the match is weak. A clone size is listed for some rows: how often the clone was seen (once, few, many), or a class if it is expanded.

>.|.|TRBJ2-7|TRBV4-3
CASSRGGSGEQYF
TGCGCCAGCAGCCGGGGTGGGAGTGGCGAGCAGTACTTC
>TRBD1|.|TRBJ2-7|TRBV6-5
CASEPGQGYEQYF
TGTGCCAGCGAGCCGGGACAGGGCTACGAGCAGTACTTC
>TRBD2|.|TRBJ2-7|TRBV9
CASSVSGTSGIEQYF
TGTGCCAGCAGCGTGAGCGGGACTAGCGGGATCGAGCAGTACTTC
>TRBD2|once|TRBJ2-7|TRBV6-1
CASSDTSGGDLGEQYF
TGTGCCAGCAGTGATACTAGCGGGGGCGACCTAGGCGAGCAGTACTTC
>TRBD2|few|TRBJ2-7|TRBV11-2
CASSPKGLAVSSYEQYF
TGTGCCAGCAGCCCGAAGGGACTAGCGGTAAGCTCCTACGAGCAGTACTTC
>TRBD1|.|TRBJ1-2|TRBV27
CASSLSGRGHGYTF
TGTGCCAGCAGTTTATCCGGCAGGGGGCATGGCTACACCTTC
>TRBD2|.|TRBJ2-1|TRBV5-1
CASSTEPGTRSEQFF
TGCGCCAGCAGCACAGAACCCGGGACTAGGTCTGAGCAGTTCTTC
>.|.|TRBJ1-2|TRBV5-1
CASSPGGAVDGYTF
TGCGCCAGCAGCCCGGGGGGCGCGGTAGATGGCTACACCTTC
>TRBD2|.|TRBJ2-5|TRBV19
CASSMKAGGETQYF
TGTGCCAGTAGCATGAAGGCCGGGGGGGAGACCCAGTACTTC
>TRBD2|.|TRBJ2-1|TRBV7-3
CASSLAGGLNEQFF
TGTGCCAGCAGCCTCGCGGGGGGGCTAAATGAGCAGTTCTTC
>.|.|TRBJ2-5|TRBV19
CASRAFSGREETQYF
TGTGCCAGTAGAGCGTTTTCGGGGAGAGAAGAGACCCAGTACTTC
>.|.|TRBJ1-4|TRBV7-2
CASSFRRGDEKLFF
TGTGCCAGCAGCTTTCGCAGGGGTGACGAAAAACTGTTTTTT
>.|.|TRBJ2-2|TRBV6-5
CASEWAGASPGELFF
TGTGCCAGTGAATGGGCGGGGGCGAGTCCCGGGGAGCTGTTTTTT
>TRBD2|.|TRBJ2-6|TRBV9
CASTVGGFPASGANVLTF
TGTGCCAGCACCGTGGGGGGGTTCCCCGCCTCTGGGGCCAACGTCCTGACTTTC
>.|.|TRBJ2-7|TRBV7-2
CASSLVFGTYEQYF
TGTGCCAGCAGCTTAGTTTTCGGGACCTACGAGCAGTACTTC
>.|.|TRBJ1-1|TRBV21-1
CASSKDVRDSEAFF
TGTGCCAGCAGCAAAGATGTTCGGGACAGTGAAGCTTTCTTT
>TRBD1|.|TRBJ2-1|TRBV7-2
CASSLDRGTPYNEQFF
TGTGCCAGCAGCCTCGACAGGGGGACCCCCTACAATGAGCAGTTCTTC